A single sample gave rise to the 27 T cell receptor beta chains below, sequenced in a study of blood T cell repertoires in COVID-19. Only in-frame clones appear in the TCRdb table, and some are missing; sequencing was by immunoSEQ multiplex PCR. The sample has 150,000 to 200,000 clones, 78% seen once. The sample taken for sequencing was peripheral blood. These receptors came from a woman aged 80 or over with acute or convalescent COVID-19.

The chain is built from TRBV2 and TRBJ1-1, with 9 bases that match TRBD1. CDR1 and CDR2 from the germline V gene are SNHLY and FYNNEI. V shed 9 bases, J shed 4 bases, and the junction held 6 bases outside the gene matches. This CDR3 has 13 residues. The DNA of the CDR3 is TGTGCCAGTACGGACAGGGGTAGCACTGAAGCTTTCTTT. Translation gives CASTDRGSTEAFF.

V and J are TRBV18 and TRBJ2-3; 9 bases agree with TRBD1. Germline CDR1 and CDR2: KGHSH and LQKENI. Trimming removed 3 bases from V and 4 bases from J; junction bases left unmatched: 11. The CDR3 consists of 17 residues. DNA for the CDR3: TGTGCCAGCTCACCTCTTCGAGGGACAGGGAGAGCAGATACGCAGTATTTT. This translates into CASSPLRGTGRADTQYF. The variable domain in full, completed from reference TRBV18 and TRBJ2-3, reads NAGVMQNPRHLVRRRGQEARLRCSPMKGHSHVYWYRQLPEEGLKFMVYLQKENIIDESGMPKERFSAEFPKEGPSILRIQQVVRGDSAAYFCASSPLRGTGRADTQYFGPGTRLTVL.

CDR3 region: CASKVAGATDTQYF. The CDR3 nucleotides are TGTGCCAGTAAGGTAGCGGGAGCCACAGATACGCAGTATTTT. J is TRBJ2-3 and V is TRBV19; 9 bases match TRBD2. V was clipped by 7 bases and J by 2 bases; unmatched bases: 4. Germline assignment: CDR1 LNHDA and CDR2 SQIVND (reference sequence). This CDR3 region has 14 residues.

This sequence joins TRBV18 and TRBJ2-7; 8 nucleotides align to TRBD1. The length of the CDR3 is 15 residues. From germline, CDR1 is KGHSH and CDR2 LQKENI. V shed 3 bases and J 4 bases; nucleotides not matched to a gene: 8. CDR3 loop: CASSPGQGRTYEQYF. CDR3 nucleotide sequence: TGTGCCAGCTCACCTGGACAGGGCAGAACATACGAGCAGTACTTC.

The chain carries TRBV11-2 and TRBJ2-7, with 10 bases aligning to TRBD1. Trimming cost V 1 base and J 6 bases; bases outside gene matches: 6. Germline assignment: CDR1 SGHAT and CDR2 FQNNGV. The CDR3 is made up of 15 amino acids. Here the CDR3 DNA reads TGTGCCAGCAGCTTAGCTGGGACAGGGGAGGTCGAGCAGTACTTC. It is translated as CASSLAGTGEVEQYF.

The chain couples TRBV29-1 to TRBJ1-1; 7 bases match TRBD1. The CDR3 is 14 residues long. Germline assignment: CDR1 SQVTM and CDR2 ANQGSEA. J was trimmed by 1 base and V by 4 bases; bases with no gene match: 6. Here the CDR3 DNA reads TGCAGCGTTGTCGGGACAGCAGCGAACACTGAAGCTTTCTTT. Translated, it gives CSVVGTAANTEAFF. The full variable domain, completed using reference TRBV29-1 and TRBJ1-1, is SAVISQKPSRDICQRGTSLTIQCQVDSQVTMMFWYRQQPGQSLTLIATANQGSEATYESGFVIDKFPISRPNLTFSTLTVSNMSPEDSSIYLCSVVGTAANTEAFFGQGTRLTVV.

A single count supports this clone. This chain connects TRBV28 to TRBJ1-1; 7 bases map to TRBD1. The V segment lost 3 bases and the J segment 1 base; nucleotides outside the gene matches: 8. CDR1 MDHEN and CDR2 SYDVKM come from the germline V gene. The CDR3 loop spans 16 amino acids. CDR3 DNA: TGTGCCAGCAGTTTCCACTCACAGGGGCGGAACACTGAAGCTTTCTTT. This translates into CASSFHSQGRNTEAFF.

The V and J genes are TRBV30 and TRBJ2-7, with a weak D call TRBD2 (5 bases). V dropped 5 bases and J dropped 6 bases, with 8 bases sitting between them. The CDR3 extends over 10 amino acids. CDR1 and CDR2 (germline): GTSNPN, SVGIG (reference sequence). DNA of the CDR3: TGTGCCTGGGGGAGCGGCGAGCAGTACTTC. Translating gives CAWGSGEQYF.

The rearrangement joins TRBV5-4 to TRBJ2-2; 9 bases are a match to TRBD2. Germline V CDR1 and CDR2: SGHNT, YYREEE (reference sequence). This CDR3 is 15 amino acids long. The junction had 3 bases not matched to a gene; V was cut back by 3 bases and J by 3 bases. The CDR3 sequence is CASSSLAGYTGELFF. The CDR3, as DNA: TGTGCCAGCAGCTCGCTAGCGGGATACACCGGGGAGCTGTTTTTT.

The chain combines TRBV6-5 with TRBJ1-2; 8 bases align to TRBD1. The CDR3 covers 13 residues. Germline V gene lookup returns CDR1 MNHEY and CDR2 SVGAGI. J was trimmed by 3 bases and V by 8 bases; bases with no gene match: 5. As DNA, the CDR3 is TGTGCCAGCGGGAAACAGGGGGACTATGGCTACACCTTC. Translation: CASGKQGDYGYTF.

The V call is TRBV4-1, the J call TRBJ2-2; TRBD1 matches at 8 bases. The germline V gene has CDR1 MGHRA and CDR2 YSYEKL. The CDR3 contains 16 residues. The V gene end was trimmed by 0 bases and the J gene end by 7 bases; junction bases not matched to a gene: 7. CDR3 in DNA: TGCGCCAGCAGCCAAGAGGGCAGGGGGCCTGGCGGGGAGCTGTTTTTT. Protein product: CASSQEGRGPGGELFF.

V is TRBV21-1 and J is TRBJ1-2; the D call TRBD1 from the table was never checked on the DNA. TRBV21-1 is listed as a pseudogene. The CDR3 has 17 residues. The CDR3 is CASSKPFGPQGGYGYTF. Written as DNA, the CDR3 is TGTGCCAGCAGCAAACCTTTTGGGCCTCAAGGGGGCTATGGCTACACCTTC.

V is TRBV5-5 and J is TRBJ1-1; the D gene is possibly TRBD1 (5 bases). Germline values: CDR1 SGHKS, CDR2 YYEKEE (reference sequence). This CDR3 has 14 residues. V was pared by 4 bases and J by 1 base, with 11 bases between. The CDR3 is CASSPTTANTEAFF. Written as DNA, the CDR3 is TGTGCCAGCAGCCCAACGACAGCGAACACTGAAGCTTTCTTT.

The chain links TRBV30 to TRBJ1-4, with TRBD1 matching 8 bases. The junction had 6 bases not matched to a gene; V was cut back by 5 bases and J by 4 bases. The CDR3 spans 14 residues. CDR1 and CDR2 (germline): GTSNPN, SVGIG (reference sequence). DNA of the CDR3: TGTGCCTGGTCACGGACAGGGATTAATGAAAAACTGTTTTTT. It is translated as CAWSRTGINEKLFF.

The V and J genes are TRBV7-9 and TRBJ1-5; no clear D. Germline V lookup: CDR1 SEHNR, CDR2 FQNEAQ (reference sequence). This CDR3 has 17 amino acids. Trimming shortened V by 5 bases and J by 3 bases, and 20 bases separated the two germline ends. In nucleotides, the CDR3 is TGTGCCAGCAGCCTCCGGGGAGCTTTGCGTCTCAATCAGCCCCAGCATTTT. Amino acid sequence: CASSLRGALRLNQPQHF.

The chain employs TRBV21-1 and TRBJ2-1; no check of the table's D call, TRBD2, against the DNA was made. TRBV21-1 is flagged as a pseudogene. The CDR3 runs to 18 residues. The CDR3 nucleotides read TGTGCCAGCAGCATCATTATACTAGCGGGGACCTCCTACAATGAGCAGTTCTTC. Translating gives CASSIIILAGTSYNEQFF.

The rearrangement uses TRBV11-1 and TRBJ2-2, with 10 bases fitting TRBD1. The germline gives CDR1 SGHAT, CDR2 FQDESV (reference sequence). The J segment lost 7 bases and the V segment lost 5 bases, leaving 7 bases of the junction unmatched. The CDR3 runs 15 residues. The CDR3 is CASSGDRGRGGELFF. CDR3 DNA: TGTGCCAGCAGCGGGGACAGGGGACGAGGCGGGGAGCTGTTTTTT. The variable domain in full, with the rest retrieved from reference TRBV11-1 and TRBJ2-2, is EAEVAQSPRYKITEKSQAVAFWCDPISGHATLYWYRQILGQGPELLVQFQDESVVDDSQLPKDRFSAERLKGVDSTLKIQPAELGDSAMYLCASSGDRGRGGELFFGEGSRLTVL.

CDR3 DNA sequence: TGTGCCACCAGCAGAGATCCCCGGGGGGGCTACAATGAGCAGTTCTTC. It is translated as CATSRDPRGGYNEQFF. The chain recombines TRBV15 with TRBJ2-1, with 8 bases that match TRBD2. The CDR3 is 16 amino acids. Per the germline V gene, CDR1 is LNHNV and CDR2 is YYDKDF (reference sequence). J was trimmed by 3 bases and V by 0 bases; bases with no gene match: 4.

The rearrangement links TRBV5-4 to TRBJ1-4, with TRBD1 matching 11 bases. The V gene's germline CDR1 is SGHNT and CDR2 YYREEE (reference sequence). This CDR3 spans 14 amino acids. J lost 8 bases, V lost 4 bases, and 4 bases had no gene match. The DNA of the CDR3 is TGTGCCAGCAGCAGGGGACAGGGGGGAGAAAAACTGTTTTTT. This sequence encodes CASSRGQGGEKLFF.

The chain carries TRBV5-1 and TRBJ2-3; maybe TRBD2 (5 bases). The CDR3 is made up of 15 amino acids. Per the germline V gene, CDR1 is SGHRS and CDR2 is YFSETQ. V was shortened by 7 bases and J by 2 bases, with 17 bases between the two germline ends. Written as DNA, the CDR3 is TGCGCCAGCCGGGGTGGGAGACCCGTCACAGATACGCAGTATTTT. This encodes CASRGGRPVTDTQYF.

The chain links TRBV28 to TRBJ1-4; D is ambiguous. The CDR3 contains 14 residues. CDR1 and CDR2 (germline): MDHEN, SYDVKM. V lost 1 base and J lost 3, with 6 bases in between. The chain's CDR3 is CASSLLEANEKLFF. The CDR3 DNA is TGTGCCAGCAGTTTATTGGAGGCTAATGAAAAACTGTTTTTT.

About this clone: A read error may produce the germline difference seen at one junction end. The genes are TRBV7-7 and TRBJ2-3, with 16 bases aligning to TRBD2. Germline values: CDR1 SSHAT, CDR2 FNYEAQ (reference sequence). The CDR3 has 20 residues. The chain's CDR3 is CASNIYPGTSGGVSTDTQYF. DNA of the CDR3: TGTGCTAGCAACATCTACCCCGGGACTAGCGGGGGGGTCAGCACAGATACGCAGTATTTT.

The chain recombines TRBV11-3 with TRBJ2-7; the D gene is possibly TRBD1 (6 bases). Between the trimmed V and J ends, which lost 1 base and 3 bases, there was a span of 19 bases. This CDR3 spans 17 amino acids. Germline lookup yields CDR1 SGHNT and CDR2 YENEEA. CDR3 amino acids: CASSLASYTGKNYEQYF. CDR3 nucleotides: TGTGCCAGCAGCTTAGCTTCCTACACAGGGAAGAACTACGAGCAGTACTTC. Full variable domain (outside the CDR3, taken from reference TRBV11-3 and TRBJ2-7): EAGVVQSPRYKIIEKKQPVAFWCNPISGHNTLYWYLQNLGQGPELLIRYENEEAVDDSQLPKDRFSAERLKGVDSTLKIQPAELGDSAVYLCASSLASYTGKNYEQYFGPGTRLTVT.

The chain carries TRBV28 and TRBJ2-7; 12 bases map to TRBD1. With 6 bases clipped from V and 8 bases from J, the junction kept 11 bases outside the gene matches. Germline lookup yields CDR1 MDHEN and CDR2 SYDVKM. The CDR3 is 15 amino acids. Here the CDR3 DNA reads TGTGCCAGCAGACCGTCCGGGACAGGGGGCTTTAAGCAGTACTTC. Its protein product is CASRPSGTGGFKQYF.

The genes are TRBV5-1 and TRBJ1-2; D gene unclear. V was trimmed by 2 bases and J by 0 bases, leaving 11 bases between them. CDR3 length: 15 amino acids. Per germline, CDR1 SGHRS and CDR2 YFSETQ. The CDR3 DNA is TGCGCCAGCAGCTTTAACTCCGATACTAACTATGGCTACACCTTC. Translating it yields CASSFNSDTNYGYTF.

This clone was counted once. CDR3: CASSPQGMSTEAFF. CDR3 DNA: TGTGCCAGCAGCCCACAGGGTATGAGCACTGAAGCTTTCTTT. The chain has TRBV11-1 and TRBJ1-1, with TRBD1 as a possible D gene (6 bases). Germline lookup yields CDR1 SGHAT and CDR2 FQDESV (reference sequence). This CDR3 has 14 amino acids. V was trimmed by 5 bases and J by 4 bases, leaving 14 bases between them.

In its sample, this clone was seen a few times. The chain carries TRBV12-5 and TRBJ2-3, with D tentatively TRBD1 (6 bases). Trimming shortened V by 1 base and J by 1 base, and 6 bases separated the two germline ends. The CDR3 spans 14 residues. Germline values: CDR1 LGHNT, CDR2 FRNRAP. The CDR3 DNA follows: TGTGCTAGTGGTTTGGGACAGGGCACAGATACGCAGTATTTT. Its translation: CASGLGQGTDTQYF.